The 30 T cell receptor beta chains reported below all come from one sample, sequenced in a study of human T cells and chemical hapten exposure. Regarding time point: patch test 3, about 24 weeks after DPC sensitization. The sample's treatment: therapeutic diphenylcyclopropenone sensitization with weekly scalp DPC. TCRdb called the RACE reads again in MiXCR, with one record for every CDR3 protein. Of 99,000 or so distinct CDR3 sequences listed, roughly a third are singletons. The source material was whole blood, sampled in connection with sensitization to the hapten diphenylcyclopropenone (DPC). The receptors originated from a man aged 35-49 years with alopecia areata. Some clones in this sample may be carry-over from other donors' samples.

V and J are TRBV7-9 and TRBJ1-1, with 8 bases identical to TRBD1. The V and J ends lost 4 bases and 2 bases, in that order; junction bases with no gene match: 3. From germline, CDR1 is SEHNR and CDR2 FQNEAQ (reference sequence). CDR3 size: 14 residues. CDR3 loop: CASSSGQGNTEAFF. CDR3 DNA: TGTGCCAGCAGCTCCGGACAGGGTAACACTGAAGCTTTCTTT.

This clonotype was observed a few times. This chain uses TRBV19 with TRBJ2-7, with a possible D match to TRBD2 (6 bases). CDR3 length: 12 residues. Trimming left V 8 bases short and J 4 bases short, with 12 bases between. Germline CDR1 is LNHDA and CDR2 is SQIVND (reference sequence). The CDR3 sequence is CASGSGLYEQYF. In nucleotides, the CDR3 is TGTGCCAGTGGTAGCGGATTGTACGAGCAGTACTTC. The full variable domain, its missing parts supplied by reference TRBV19 and TRBJ2-7, is DGGITQSPKYLFRKEGQNVTLSCEQNLNHDAMYWYRQDPGQGLRLIYYSQIVNDFQKGDIAEGYSVSREKKESFPLTVTSAQKNPTAFYLCASGSGLYEQYFGPGTRLTVT.

The chain recombines TRBV4-2 with TRBJ1-3; D gene ambiguous. The CDR3 is made up of 14 amino acids. The germline V gene encodes CDR1 LGHNA and CDR2 YNFKEQ. Trimming took off 0 bases at V and 0 bases at J, with 3 bases between the two ends. CDR3 bases: TGTGCCAGCAGCCAAGAAAGCTCTGGAAACACCATATATTTT. Its protein product is CASSQESSGNTIYF.

This clonotype was observed a handful of times. The V and J genes are TRBV3-1 and TRBJ1-1, with 8 bases aligning to TRBD1. The V gene's germline CDR1 is LGHDT and CDR2 YNNKEL (reference sequence). The CDR3 totals 16 residues. J lost 4 bases, V lost 6 bases, and 13 bases had no gene match. This CDR3 reads CASRLGQGARSTEAFF. For the CDR3, the DNA is TGTGCCAGCAGACTGGGGCAGGGGGCGCGGAGCACTGAAGCTTTCTTT.

J is TRBJ2-3 and V is TRBV6-2 or TRBV6-3; 11 positions agree with TRBD2. Germline V gene sequence: CDR1 MNHEY, CDR2 SVGEGT. CDR3 size: 15 residues. V dropped 5 bases and J dropped 6; count of bases not matched to a gene: 7. The CDR3 DNA reads as TGTGCCAGCAGTGAAACTAGCGGGAGTCTTGATACGCAGTATTTT. Its translation: CASSETSGSLDTQYF.

The V gene is TRBV5-5, the J gene TRBJ2-7; TRBD1 might be the D (5 bases). The CDR3 has 12 residues. V was cut by 4 bases and J by 6 bases, with 11 bases left in between. CDR1 and CDR2 from the germline V gene are SGHKS and YYEKEE (reference sequence). CDR3 region: CASSQGVGEQYV. Written as DNA, the CDR3 is TGTGCCAGCAGCCAAGGGGTCGGCGAGCAGTACGTC.

The chain joins TRBV19 to TRBJ2-3; TRBD2 aligns across 7 bases. Germline loops: CDR1 LNHDA, CDR2 SQIVND (reference sequence). V shed 5 bases and J 1 base; nucleotides not matched to a gene: 3. The CDR3 spans 14 residues. CDR3 DNA sequence: TGTGCCAGTAGTTCAAGCGGGGGCACAGATACGCAGTATTTT. It yields the protein CASSSSGGTDTQYF. Supplemented by reference TRBV19 and TRBJ2-3, the full variable domain reads DGGITQSPKYLFRKEGQNVTLSCEQNLNHDAMYWYRQDPGQGLRLIYYSQIVNDFQKGDIAEGYSVSREKKESFPLTVTSAQKNPTAFYLCASSSSGGTDTQYFGPGTRLTVL.

The rearrangement uses TRBV12-5 and TRBJ2-3; 8 bases align to TRBD2. The CDR3 totals 15 residues. Germline CDR1 is LGHNT and CDR2 is FRNRAP. The junction had 9 bases not matched to a gene; V was cut back by 7 bases and J by 3 bases. The CDR3 protein is CASARGGDGTDTQYF. DNA of the CDR3: TGTGCTAGTGCCCGGGGGGGAGACGGGACAGATACGCAGTATTTT.

This clonotype was seen a single time. V and J are TRBV5-4 and TRBJ2-1; TRBD2 matches at 8 bases. Germline V gives CDR1 SGHNT, CDR2 YYREEE (reference sequence). With 3 bases clipped from V and 2 bases from J, the junction kept 4 bases outside the gene matches. The CDR3 has 15 amino acids. CDR3: CASSSSGRTYNEQFF. As DNA, the CDR3 is TGTGCCAGCAGCTCTAGCGGGCGTACCTACAATGAGCAGTTCTTC.

This clonotype was recorded once. This sequence joins TRBV21-1 and TRBJ2-7; the listed D gene, TRBD2, was not tested against the DNA. TRBV21-1 is a documented pseudogene. The CDR3 extends over 16 amino acids. CDR3 sequence (DNA): TGTGCCAGCAGCAAAGGGAAGACCGGGCCCCATTACGAGCAGTACGTC. It codes for CASSKGKTGPHYEQYV.

The rearrangement joins TRBV25-1 to TRBJ2-3; D may be TRBD1 (5 bases). Germline V lookup: CDR1 MGHDK, CDR2 SYGVNS. Trimming took off 1 base at V and 5 bases at J, with 10 bases between the two ends. The CDR3 runs to 14 residues. CDR3 sequence: CASSESGQGDTQYF. The CDR3 DNA reads TGTGCCAGCAGTGAATCAGGGCAAGGAGATACGCAGTATTTT.

The chain is built from TRBV5-1 and TRBJ2-3; D may match TRBD1 or TRBD2 (5 bases each). Germline loops: CDR1 SGHRS, CDR2 YFSETQ. The length of the CDR3 is 14 residues. V was pared by 4 bases and J by 1 base, with 10 bases between. This chain's CDR3 is CASSGDAGTDTQYF. In DNA form, the CDR3 reads TGCGCCAGCAGCGGGGACGCAGGCACAGATACGCAGTATTTT. The variable domain in full, completed from reference TRBV5-1 and TRBJ2-3, reads KAGVTQTPRYLIKTRGQQVTLSCSPISGHRSVSWYQQTPGQGLQFLFEYFSETQRNKGNFPGRFSGRQFSNSRSEMNVSTLELGDSALYLCASSGDAGTDTQYFGPGTRLTVL.

This clonotype was observed a handful of times. The rearrangement links TRBV5-1 to TRBJ1-3; D is ambiguous. The CDR3 is 17 residues long. Trimming shortened V by 2 bases and J by 0 bases, and 15 bases separated the two germline ends. Per germline, CDR1 SGHRS and CDR2 YFSETQ. This CDR3 is CASSFGRKSLSGNTIYF. The CDR3 bases are TGCGCCAGCAGCTTTGGACGGAAATCCCTCTCTGGAAACACCATATATTTT.

This clonotype was counted once. The J gene is TRBJ2-1, the V gene TRBV20-1; 13 bases fit TRBD2. The CDR3 loop spans 14 amino acids. V was pared by 5 bases and J by 6 bases, with 4 bases of the junction left unmatched. Germline V gives CDR1 DFQATT, CDR2 SNEGSKA (reference sequence). The CDR3 is CSAFGTSGTNEQFF. In nucleotides, the CDR3 is TGCAGTGCTTTCGGGACTAGCGGGACCAATGAGCAGTTCTTC.

The J gene is TRBJ1-1, the V gene TRBV12-5; D gene uncertain. The V gene's germline CDR1 is LGHNT and CDR2 FRNRAP. CDR3 length: 13 amino acids. The V and J ends lost 1 base and 3 bases respectively, with 6 bases between them. The CDR3 protein is CASGLGGDTEAFF. As DNA, the CDR3 is TGTGCTAGTGGTTTGGGTGGGGACACTGAAGCTTTCTTT. The entire variable domain, with the rest obtained from reference TRBV12-5 and TRBJ1-1, is as follows: DARVTQTPRHKVTEMGQEVTMRCQPILGHNTVFWYRQTMMQGLELLAYFRNRAPLDDSGMPKDRFSAEMPDATLATLKIQPSEPRDSAVYFCASGLGGDTEAFFGQGTRLTVV.

Only a few counts were recorded for this clonotype. J is TRBJ1-1 and V is TRBV5-6; no reliable D call. The CDR3 spans 14 residues. Looked up from germline, CDR1 is SGHDT and CDR2 is YYEEEE. The V and J ends lost 2 bases and 3 bases respectively, with 11 bases between them. CDR3 loop: CASSFRGTYTEAFF. The CDR3 coding sequence is TGTGCCAGCAGCTTTCGCGGCACGTACACTGAAGCTTTCTTT.

The V gene is TRBV24-1, the J gene TRBJ1-2, with a weak D call TRBD1 (5 bases). The CDR3 is made up of 14 amino acids. V was pared by 6 bases and J by 1 base, with 11 bases between. Looked up from germline, CDR1 is KGHDR and CDR2 is SFDVKD. This chain's CDR3 is CATSIPTVNYGYTF. DNA of the CDR3: TGTGCCACCAGTATACCGACAGTTAACTATGGCTACACCTTC.

V is TRBV9 and J is TRBJ2-3; D uncertain. Germline loops: CDR1 SGDLS, CDR2 YYNGEE. V was pared by 0 bases and J by 3 bases, with 5 bases between. The CDR3 runs 13 residues. The CDR3 DNA reads TGTGCCAGCAGCGTAGCCCAAACAGATACGCAGTATTTT. Encoded protein: CASSVAQTDTQYF.

This clonotype was observed a handful of times. The chain is built from TRBV19 and TRBJ2-1, with 8 positions matching TRBD1. The germline V gene has CDR1 LNHDA and CDR2 SQIVND (reference sequence). Trimming at V came to 4 bases and at J to 4 bases, leaving 3 bases not matched to a gene. The CDR3 is 14 amino acids. The CDR3 loop is CASSRWTGYNEQFF. The CDR3, as DNA: TGTGCCAGTAGTAGATGGACAGGGTACAATGAGCAGTTCTTC.

A few counts support this clonotype. The CDR3 DNA reads as TGCGCCAGCAGCGTGACAGGGGTGGACACTGAAGCTTTCTTT. Translation gives CASSVTGVDTEAFF. The V call is TRBV5-1, the J call TRBJ1-1; 8 nucleotides line up with TRBD1. V lost 4 bases, J lost 3 bases, and 5 bases stayed unmatched. The V gene's germline CDR1 is SGHRS and CDR2 YFSETQ. This CDR3 contains 14 residues.

This chain connects TRBV21-1 to TRBJ2-6. TRBV21-1 is listed as a pseudogene. The CDR3 extends over 14 amino acids. The DNA for the CDR3 is TGTGCCAGCAGAGGGTGTTCTGGGGCCAACGTCCTGACTTTC. This translates into CASRGCSGANVLTF.

V is TRBV2 and J is TRBJ2-7, with 7 nucleotides matching TRBD2. The CDR3 is made up of 15 amino acids. The ends lost 6 bases at V and 6 bases at J; junction bases unmatched: 14. Germline V gives CDR1 SNHLY, CDR2 FYNNEI. Here the CDR3 DNA reads TGTGCCAGCAGGAGGCTAGCGGAACCCGCGGGCGAGCAGTACTTC. The encoded protein is CASRRLAEPAGEQYF. Using reference TRBV2 and TRBJ2-7 for the parts outside the CDR3, the full variable domain is EPEVTQTPSHQVTQMGQEVILRCVPISNHLYFYWYRQILGQKVEFLVSFYNNEISEKSEIFDDQFSVERPDGSNFTLKIRSTKLEDSAMYFCASRRLAEPAGEQYFGPGTRLTVT.

The chain recombines TRBV10-3 with TRBJ2-7, with D possibly matching TRBD1 (5 bases). The CDR3 loop spans 11 amino acids. V gave up 3 bases and J gave up 7 bases, with 7 bases separating them. Germline values: CDR1 ENHRY, CDR2 SYGVKD. DNA of the CDR3: TGTGCCATCAGTGAAGGGGTAGAGCAGTACGTC. It encodes CAISEGVEQYV.

The rearrangement uses TRBV5-1 and TRBJ1-2, with 8 bases matching TRBD1. The CDR3 extends over 12 amino acids. Per germline, CDR1 SGHRS and CDR2 YFSETQ. V shed 4 bases and J 11 bases; nucleotides not matched to a gene: 7. The CDR3, as DNA: TGCGCCAGCAGCACCCGAAACAGGGGGTACACCTTC. This encodes CASSTRNRGYTF.

This CDR3 is CASSRSGGGANVLTF. CDR3 nucleotide sequence: TGTGCCAGCAGCCGTTCGGGGGGTGGGGCCAACGTCCTGACTTTC. The chain is built from TRBV7-9 and TRBJ2-6, with 7 bases that match TRBD2. CDR1 and CDR2 (germline): SEHNR, FQNEAQ (reference sequence). Trimming took 5 bases from V and 3 from J; bases not matched to a gene: 4. CDR3 length: 15 residues.

This clonotype has a handful of counts. The chain has TRBV20-1 and TRBJ2-7, with TRBD2 matching 10 bases. This CDR3 region has 17 residues. V lost 2 bases to trimming and J lost 2 bases; unmatched junction nucleotides: 12. Per germline, CDR1 DFQATT and CDR2 SNEGSKA (reference sequence). CDR3 sequence (DNA): TGCAGTGCTAGATTAGAGGCTAGCGGGAGTATCCCCTACGAGCAGTACTTC. This sequence encodes CSARLEASGSIPYEQYF.

This clonotype occurred a few times. The chain is built from TRBV12-3 or TRBV12-4 and TRBJ2-1; 9 bases are a match to TRBD1. Losses at the gene ends were 8 bases for V and 13 bases for J; bases not matched to a gene: 15. This CDR3 has 14 residues. CDR3 in DNA: TGTGCCAGCGACGTCTCCAGGGACAGGGTGGCCCAGTTCTTC. Its protein product is CASDVSRDRVAQFF.

The chain joins TRBV6-5 to TRBJ2-1; 9 bases align to TRBD1. This CDR3 contains 18 residues. With V trimmed by 0 bases and J by 7 bases, 13 bases remained unmatched. Germline CDR1 MNHEY, CDR2 SVGAGI. DNA for the CDR3: TGTGCCAGCAGTTACTCGAGAGCAGGGCACAGGGGGCGGAATGAGCAGTTCTTC. Translated, it gives CASSYSRAGHRGRNEQFF.

This clonotype was picked up many times. The gene calls are TRBV12-3 or TRBV12-4 and TRBJ2-7; the D is unclear. V was cut by 3 bases and J by 7 bases, with 13 bases left in between. The CDR3 has 13 amino acids. As DNA, the CDR3 is TGTGCCAGCAGTTTTATGGCCTCTCAAGAGCAGTACGTC. It translates to CASSFMASQEQYV.

The gene calls are TRBV24-1 and TRBJ1-1; no reliable D call. CDR1 and CDR2 from the germline V gene are KGHDR and SFDVKD. The V end was cut by 4 bases, the J end by 3 bases, with 8 bases between. This CDR3 is built from 13 residues. The CDR3 sequence: CATSDPGYTEAFF. CDR3 in DNA: TGTGCCACCAGTGACCCAGGATACACTGAAGCTTTCTTT.